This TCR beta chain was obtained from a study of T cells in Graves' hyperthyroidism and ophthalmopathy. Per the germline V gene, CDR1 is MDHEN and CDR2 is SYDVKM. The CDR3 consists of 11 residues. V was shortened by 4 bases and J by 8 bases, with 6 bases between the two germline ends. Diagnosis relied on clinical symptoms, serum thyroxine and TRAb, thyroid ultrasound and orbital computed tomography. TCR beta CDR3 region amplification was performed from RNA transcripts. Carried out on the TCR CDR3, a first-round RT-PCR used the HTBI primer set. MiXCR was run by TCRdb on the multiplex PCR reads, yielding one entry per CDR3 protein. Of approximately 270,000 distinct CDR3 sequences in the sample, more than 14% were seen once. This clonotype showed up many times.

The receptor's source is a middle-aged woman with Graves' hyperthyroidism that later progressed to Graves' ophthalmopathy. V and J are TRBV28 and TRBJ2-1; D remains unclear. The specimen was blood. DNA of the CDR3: TGTGCCAGCAGTTCTTGGGATGAGCAGTTCTTC. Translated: CASSSWDEQFF.